Sequencing of this T cell receptor beta chain was carried out in a study of shared clonotypes between healthy human individuals. Study-wide points: When naive CD4 clonotypes were compared across a few donors, roughly 4.9% were shared. The study's rarefaction showed incomplete sorted-subset sequencing despite large depth.

Note on this clone: Its antigen is not known.

This CDR3 region has 16 residues. Germline V lookup: CDR1 MNHEY, CDR2 SVGAGI. The V segment lost 4 bases and the J segment 3 bases; nucleotides outside the gene matches: 9. Clones were sequenced by immunoSEQ multiplex PCR, and TCRdb holds only the in-frame ones, with some missing. The table includes hundreds of thousands of clones, 96% detected once. The chain couples TRBV6-5 to TRBJ1-3, with 7 bases aligning to TRBD1. The sequence came from a woman aged 25 to 39 in good health. Material: naive CD4+ T cells sorted from blood. Subset given: CD45RA+ positively selected. CDR3 amino acids: CASSSRTGRSGNTIYF. DNA of the CDR3: TGTGCCAGCAGTTCCCGGACAGGCCGGAGTGGAAACACCATATATTTT.